This T cell receptor beta chain stems from a study of cytomegalovirus exposure and HLA in healthy donors (dated by TCRdb to about 2017). Notes on the research overall: An earlier analysis of a few hundred of the donors reported 276 Gb of sequence data and 95 million to 130 million unique TCR beta sequences obtained from about 170 million T cells. Of the roughly 400 genotyped donors, about 80% fell in the genetic ancestry cluster associated with self-reported Caucasian donors. The study aimed to test whether cataloging public T cell receptors could reveal signatures of past pathogen exposure. The later analysis used no new phenotypic data to find candidate immune exposures, relying instead on TCR beta sequences and their occurrence across donors. A separate validation cohort of roughly 110 different subjects was used in addition to the approximately 610-subject first cohort. All discovery cohort repertoires had been generated using a single sequencing platform. Donor age, sex, ethnicity and CMV serostatus were compiled together with the repertoire data. Typing coverage differed by locus: A, B, C, DRB1 and DQB1 were typed in about 620-640 donors, DQA1 in roughly 510, DPA1 in 606, and DPB1 in 472. Genome-wide SNP genotypes for about 55% of the roughly 670 donors were used in a later genetic analysis, which treated that subset as a discovery cohort. A later analysis re-analyzed previously published TCR beta repertoires from roughly 630 donors and added high-resolution HLA genotyping to study TCR occurrence patterns. Roughly five DR-DQ haplotypes were handled as single units for association and clustering because linkage in the cohort was strong. Class I and class II HLA loci were covered by the typing at four-digit resolution. An earlier analysis of several hundred of the donors used high-throughput TCR beta sequencing to judge whether each TCR beta V gene segment behaved as functional or pseudogenic. The study combined high-throughput TCR immunosequencing, statistical association of individual TCRs with disease status, and machine learning to predict cytomegalovirus infection status. Across about 370 genotyped donors of the cohort, an average of approximately 240,000 unique TCR beta nucleotide sequences per donor were sequenced, and roughly a sixth of those sequences were non-productive. An early release that covered about 600 HLA-typed donors contained approximately 300 gigabases of sequencing data and 75 million to 100 million unique TCR sequences. Using immunosequencing, the study profiled T cell repertoires from roughly 650 subjects and related those repertoires to cytomegalovirus serostatus. Overall results and qualifications from the work: Because the 87-base-pair reads could not distinguish some IMGT-functional V segments, including TRBV6-2 and TRBV6-3, those segments were excluded. According to a later analysis, most CMV-associated TCR beta chains appeared to be HLA-restricted, and the HLA associations seemed to be driven largely by CMV exposure. A later genetic analysis reported fewer N-insertions in productive TCRs among donors in an Asian-associated ancestry cluster than the 666-donor mean. Most TCR sequences were observed very rarely across donors, whereas some public TCRs were present in many individuals. Correlated functional status among segregating V segments might be attributable to linkage disequilibrium, but an unknown experimental factor could not be ruled out. Strong co-occurrence of HLA alleles, especially DR and DQ, made assigning TCR associations to individual alleles difficult. The authors suggested that the approach could potentially be extended to other disease states and immunological phenotypes. An earlier analysis of several hundred of the donors showed that most TCR beta V segments appeared in productive rearrangements either about 87% or about 30% of the time, which broadly matched IMGT annotations. Sequencing depth was assumed to be roughly uniform across donors in the presence/absence analyses, though that assumption may not hold. The only immune exposure information available for the cohort was CMV serostatus. According to a later analysis, parvovirus B19, influenza, CMV and Epstein-Barr virus appeared linked to several top co-occurrence clusters. The earlier analysis of 587 of the donors excluded roughly 17 rarely observed V segments, including chromosome 9 orphons, because counts were too low. Because HLA typing was missing for some donors at each locus, association tests included only the typed subset. The sequencing pipeline was judged likely to have produced a cluster of highly shared sequence variants as a technical artifact. A further reported finding was that TCR beta sequences accurately predicted the HLA-A and HLA-B alleles for most subjects in the first cohort. A later analysis found that TCR association rates varied across HLA loci, with DRB1 alleles showing the most associated TCRs and HLA-C alleles the fewest. Three of the identified cytomegalovirus-associated TCR beta chains were confirmed in vitro to be specific for cytomegalovirus antigens. Specific HLA alleles were associated with 15,000 to 20,000 TCR beta sequences at a false discovery rate of 0.05 in a later analysis. Compared with equally common non-associated chains, HLA-associated TCR beta chains in a later analysis were more clonally expanded and had lower generation probabilities. This cohort had only TCR beta chains sequenced, and the lack of alpha or paired-chain data limited which features could be detected. The study listed 150 to 200 TCR beta chains as associated with cytomegalovirus. The classifier was reported to diagnose cytomegalovirus status with high specificity and sensitivity in both the original cohort and the validation cohort. A later genetic analysis associated a missense DCLRE1C variant with V-gene and J-gene trimming of TCR beta chains, and an independent cohort replicated the association.

In total, around 600 healthy bone marrow donors made up the cohort. Cohort members were all nominally healthy when sampled, although unrecorded immune exposures were likely present. The donor tested CMV seronegative and was one of the 352 seronegative cohort members. Each donor provided a peripheral blood sample, and peripheral blood mononuclear cells were used for TCR beta sequencing. Genomic DNA extraction from the blood cell samples was performed with the Qiagen DNeasy Blood Extraction Kit. Cut back by 7 bases and 7 bases, the V and J ends lie 13 bases apart. Reading from cysteine to phenylalanine, the CDR3 counts 11 amino acids. The CDR3 DNA has 33 bases and is translated from base 1. CDR1 GTSNPN and CDR2 SVGIG are derived from the germline V gene (reference sequence). The method behind the library was the immunoSEQ multiplex PCR assay. The multiplex PCR relied on a mix of 60 forward primers for TCR Vbeta segments and 13 reverse primers for TCR Jbeta segments. A multiplex PCR assay on genomic DNA amplified the CDR3 region of rearranged TCR beta genes. Amplified TCR beta libraries were sequenced as 87-base-pair reads on the Illumina HiSeq System. As for how the authors treated the data: A later analysis counted around 72 million unique TCR beta chains across the 650 to 700 repertoires, and 10 million to 11 million of these chains were shared by at least two donors. A nearest-neighbor algorithm error-corrected the raw reads and collapsed the reads into unique sequences, merging closely related sequences to remove PCR and sequencing errors. CDR3 sequences were aligned to IMGT reference sequences to assign V, D and J gene segments. Each retained sequence needed at least a six-nucleotide match to both a V gene segment and a J gene segment. Rearrangements were called productive when the CDR3 lacked stop codons and stayed in frame with V and J; all others were non-productive. CDR3 was defined according to IMGT convention as the region running from the second conserved V-encoded cysteine to the conserved J-encoded phenylalanine. The earlier analysis of fewer than 700 of the donors excluded sequences that lacked an unambiguous match to a single V gene segment. In an earlier analysis of more than 500 of the donors, a V segment was called functional when productive rearrangements were above 56.7%, and segregating when the standard deviation between donors exceeded 5%. A statistical classification framework was developed to diagnose cytomegalovirus status using the catalog of TCR beta chain sequences. In a later analysis, V and J genes were assigned by comparing TCR nucleotide sequences against IMGT/GENE-DB human TR gene sequences. A later analysis assigned CDR3 sequences and most-parsimonious VDJ recombination scenarios with the TCRdist pipeline. In a later analysis, each TCR beta chain was defined by its CDR3 amino acid sequence together with its V-gene family, and reads without a unique V-gene family were excluded. As a way to deal with suspected cross-contamination and a sequencing artifact, a later analysis dropped over 550 nucleotide sequences that were highly shared and had low generation probability. In a later analysis, a clonal expansion index for each public chain was calculated from normalized within-repertoire ranks of inferred template counts. In a later analysis, generation probabilities were computed using a VDJ recombination model fitted to out-of-frame rearrangements, and the results were checked against IGoR. A later analysis scored TCR-TCR, TCR-HLA and TCR-CMV co-occurrence with hypergeometric tests, applying a repertoire-size bias correction to TCR pairs. To estimate false discovery rates, a later analysis permuted the HLA or CMV assignments 20 times. A later analysis grouped co-occurring TCRs with DBSCAN, adding TCRdist sequence similarity when clustering within HLA-allele-positive subsets. Repertoires with fewer than 30,000 or more than 120,000 public chains, plus five repertoires with anomalous nucleotide sharing, were excluded from co-occurrence clustering. Not all clones reach the TCRdb copy of this immuneACCESS table, which keeps in-frame sequences only. Checked studies attribute under half of the gap to unresolved V genes and leave the rest unexplained. V, J and clone size are those of that table, while D and trimming were read from the DNA. The sample table contains 97,000 or so clones; only one count was recorded for over 80% of them. Approximately 2.8% of the sample rests with the top ten.

Remarks on this clone: Its binding antigen is unknown. Base qualities are missing; no much larger clone stands one base away.

In this chain, TRBV30 is recombined with TRBJ1-2; the D gene is possibly TRBD1, with 6 bases matching. Material for sequencing was PBMCs. This clonotype originated in a man aged 40-55 years in good health and CMV-seronegative. The CDR3 protein: CASGRGRGYTF. The nucleotides read TGTGCCTCGGGCAGGGGCCGTGGCTACACCTTC.